The clone carrying this T cell receptor (beta chain) has just a few counts. This entry is derived from a study of T cell responses to AZD1222 COVID-19 vaccine. The V segment lost 4 bases and the J segment 2 bases; nucleotides outside the gene matches: 8. CDR1 and CDR2 from the germline V gene are SGHRS and YFSETQ. CDR3 length: 17 amino acids. The table came from immunoSEQ multiplex PCR; TCRdb's copy has only in-frame clones and leaves some out. The sample holds around 140,000 clones, about 82% seen once. V and J are TRBV5-1 and TRBJ2-2, with 10 bases identical to TRBD2. This TCR was sampled from an adult who received the MenACWY meningococcal vaccine as a control. The specimen comprised peripheral blood, sampled 28 days after the second dose of the MenACWY control vaccine. This CDR3 is CASSPSGSPANTGELFF. In DNA form, the CDR3 reads TGCGCCAGCAGCCCTAGCGGGAGCCCTGCCAACACCGGGGAGCTGTTTTTT. The variable domain in full, completed from reference TRBV5-1 and TRBJ2-2, reads KAGVTQTPRYLIKTRGQQVTLSCSPISGHRSVSWYQQTPGQGLQFLFEYFSETQRNKGNFPGRFSGRQFSNSRSEMNVSTLELGDSALYLCASSPSGSPANTGELFFGEGSRLTVL.